A selection of T cell receptor beta chains follows, all from one sample in a study of T-cell reconstitution after alpha-beta-depleted transplantation in children. TCRdb ran MiXCR on the PCR reads and lists one entry per CDR3 protein. The data show about 350,000 distinct CDR3 sequences, about an eighth seen once. The source material was PBMCs, sampled from the stem cell graft. The origin of the receptors is a human donor who donated a stem cell graft to a child with Fanconi anemia. CDR3s include the opening cysteine and the closing phenylalanine or tryptophan. The D gene is left open where the match is weak. Clone size is shown for a subset of rows, as once, few, many or a class of expanded clone.

CDR3nt: TGTGCCAGCAGCTCGGGGACTAGTACCTACAATGAGCAGTTCTTC; CDR3aa: CASSSGTSTYNEQFF; d_gene: TRBD2; len: 15; j_gene: TRBJ2-1; abundance: few; v_gene: TRBV7-2
CDR3nt: TGTGCCAGCAGACAAGGACTAGCGGAGATCTACGAGCAGTACTTC; CDR3aa: CASRQGLAEIYEQYF; d_gene: TRBD2; len: 15; j_gene: TRBJ2-7; abundance: many; v_gene: TRBV5-5
CDR3nt: TGTGCCACGACTCAGGGGGCCGGAGTCGCTACGCAGTATTTT; CDR3aa: CATTQGAGVATQYF; d_gene: TRBD1; len: 14; j_gene: TRBJ2-3; abundance: many; v_gene: TRBV28
CDR3nt: TGTGCCAGCAGCCGAATTACAGGGGTTCTGGAAGCTTTCTTT; CDR3aa: CASSRITGVLEAFF; d_gene: TRBD1; len: 14; j_gene: TRBJ1-1; abundance: few; v_gene: TRBV6-1
CDR3nt: TGTGCCAGCAGTCCCGGGACAGTCCAAGGCTACACCTTC; CDR3aa: CASSPGTVQGYTF; d_gene: TRBD1; len: 13; j_gene: TRBJ1-2; abundance: few; v_gene: TRBV12-3/TRBV12-4
CDR3nt: TGTGCCAGCAGACTCTGGACATTTGCGCAGTATTTT; CDR3aa: CASRLWTFAQYF; d_gene: -; len: 12; j_gene: TRBJ2-3; abundance: -; v_gene: TRBV12-3/TRBV12-4
CDR3nt: TGTGCCAGCTCTGCGGGCTTCGGGGTTCAGCCCCAGCATTTT; CDR3aa: CASSAGFGVQPQHF; d_gene: -; len: 14; j_gene: TRBJ1-5; abundance: few; v_gene: TRBV28
CDR3nt: TGTGCCAGCAGGGTCTCTGTCGGGGGATCACCAAAGTCCCAGTACTTC; CDR3aa: CASRVSVGGSPKSQYF; d_gene: -; len: 16; j_gene: TRBJ2-5; abundance: few; v_gene: TRBV7-2
CDR3nt: TGTGCCAGCAGTTATTATCCCCCGGGAGGAGACGAGCAGTACTTC; CDR3aa: CASSYYPPGGDEQYF; d_gene: TRBD2; len: 15; j_gene: TRBJ2-7; abundance: -; v_gene: TRBV6-2/TRBV6-3
CDR3nt: TGTGCCAGCAGTTGGACAGGGCTGGGGGACACTGAAGCTTTCTTT; CDR3aa: CASSWTGLGDTEAFF; d_gene: TRBD1; len: 15; j_gene: TRBJ1-1; abundance: few; v_gene: TRBV6-5
CDR3nt: TGTGCCAGCAGTGAGCTGGGACAAGAAGAGACCCAGTACTTC; CDR3aa: CASSELGQEETQYF; d_gene: -; len: 14; j_gene: TRBJ2-5; abundance: few; v_gene: TRBV25-1
CDR3nt: TGTGCCAGCAGAAGACGTGACGCCTCGAGCGGAAACACCATATATTTT; CDR3aa: CASRRRDASSGNTIYF; d_gene: -; len: 16; j_gene: TRBJ1-3; abundance: few; v_gene: TRBV13
CDR3nt: TGCGCCAGCAGCCAACCCCAGGGCGTAGGGGAAAAACTGTTTTTT; CDR3aa: CASSQPQGVGEKLFF; d_gene: -; len: 15; j_gene: TRBJ1-4; abundance: -; v_gene: TRBV4-1
CDR3nt: TGTGCCAGCAGCCGAGAGGGAGCGGGGGAATCCGGGGAGCTGTTTTTT; CDR3aa: CASSREGAGESGELFF; d_gene: TRBD2; len: 16; j_gene: TRBJ2-2; abundance: -; v_gene: TRBV7-9
CDR3nt: TGTGCCAGCACTACCCGGGACAGCTATGGCTACACCTTC; CDR3aa: CASTTRDSYGYTF; d_gene: TRBD1; len: 13; j_gene: TRBJ1-2; abundance: few; v_gene: TRBV2
CDR3nt: TGTGCCAGCAGCTTAGGGAAGGGCGGACGCACAGATACGCAGTATTTT; CDR3aa: CASSLGKGGRTDTQYF; d_gene: -; len: 16; j_gene: TRBJ2-3; abundance: few; v_gene: TRBV7-2
CDR3nt: TGCGCCAGCAGCCTCTGGACAGGGGAGGAAGGAGAGACCCAGTACTTC; CDR3aa: CASSLWTGEEGETQYF; d_gene: TRBD1; len: 16; j_gene: TRBJ2-5; abundance: -; v_gene: TRBV5-1